The TCR beta chain described here comes from a study of control samples from healthy donors and cancer patients. The protocol was immunoSEQ multiplex PCR, while the TCRdb copy is restricted to in-frame clones and leaves out a portion. The sample carries 110,000 to 150,000 clones, 75% to 90% recorded once. Germline V gene sequence: CDR1 SGHDN, CDR2 FVKESK. This CDR3 contains 14 residues. Trimming removed 3 bases from V and 3 bases from J, with 12 bases in between. This TCR was sampled from a man younger than 40 in good health. The J gene is TRBJ2-7, the V gene TRBV14; maybe TRBD2 (6 bases). Input material: blood. CDR3 nucleotides: TGTGCCAGCAGCCACGGGGGAGGAGACTACGAGCAGTACTTC. Its protein is CASSHGGGDYEQYF.